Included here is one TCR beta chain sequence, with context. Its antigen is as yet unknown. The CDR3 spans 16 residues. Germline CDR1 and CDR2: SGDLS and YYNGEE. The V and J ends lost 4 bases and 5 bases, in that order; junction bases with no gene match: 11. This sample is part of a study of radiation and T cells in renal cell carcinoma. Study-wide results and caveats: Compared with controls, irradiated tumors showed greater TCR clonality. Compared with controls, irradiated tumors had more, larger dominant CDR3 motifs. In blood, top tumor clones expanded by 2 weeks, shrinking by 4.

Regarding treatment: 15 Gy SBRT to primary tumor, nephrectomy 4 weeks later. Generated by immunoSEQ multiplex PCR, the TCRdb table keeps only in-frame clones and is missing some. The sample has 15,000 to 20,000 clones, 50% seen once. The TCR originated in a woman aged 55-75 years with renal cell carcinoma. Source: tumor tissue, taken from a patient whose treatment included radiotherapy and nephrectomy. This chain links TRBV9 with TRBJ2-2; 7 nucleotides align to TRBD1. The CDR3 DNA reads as TGTGCCAGCAGCACAACGACAGGGCGGAAAACCGGGGAGCTGTTTTTT. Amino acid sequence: CASSTTTGRKTGELFF.